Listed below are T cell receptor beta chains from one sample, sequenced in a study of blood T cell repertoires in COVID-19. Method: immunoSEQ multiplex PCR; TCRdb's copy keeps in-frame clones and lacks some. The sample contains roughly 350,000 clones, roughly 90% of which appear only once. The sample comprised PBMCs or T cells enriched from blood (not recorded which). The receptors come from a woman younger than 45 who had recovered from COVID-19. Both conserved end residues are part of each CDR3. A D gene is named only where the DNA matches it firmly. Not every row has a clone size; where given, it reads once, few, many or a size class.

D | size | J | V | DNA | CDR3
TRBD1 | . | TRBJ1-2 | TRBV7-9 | TGTGCCAGCAGCCAAGGTGACAGGGGGCGATACAACTATGGCTACACCTTC | CASSQGDRGRYNYGYTF
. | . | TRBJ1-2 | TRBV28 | TGTGCCAGCACCCGGGGGGCCGCTAACTATGGCTACACCTTC | CASTRGAANYGYTF
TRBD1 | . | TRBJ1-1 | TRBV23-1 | TGCGCCAGCAGTGGGACAGGGGGCCGGAACACTGAAGCTTTCTTT | CASSGTGGRNTEAFF
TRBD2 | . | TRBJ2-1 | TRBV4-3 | TGCGCCAGCAGCCACAGCGGGGCCCACAATGAGCAGTTCTTC | CASSHSGAHNEQFF
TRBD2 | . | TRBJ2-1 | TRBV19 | TGTGCCAGTAGTAGAACAGCGGGACCGCAATGGGAGCAGTTCTTC | CASSRTAGPQWEQFF
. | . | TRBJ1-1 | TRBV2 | TGTGCCAGCCGCCCCCTGGGGGCTACCATTGAAGCTTTCTTT | CASRPLGATIEAFF
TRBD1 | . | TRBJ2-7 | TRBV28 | TGTGCCAGCAGTTTTCGTCCAACCGGGACAGACTACGAGCAGTACTTC | CASSFRPTGTDYEQYF
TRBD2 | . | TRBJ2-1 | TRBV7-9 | TGTGCCAGCAGCTCGAAAACGGGGGGGCGGTACAATGAGCAGTTCTTC | CASSSKTGGRYNEQFF
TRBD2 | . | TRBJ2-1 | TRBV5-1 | TGCGCCAGCAGCTTGGCCCTAGCGGGAGGGCCTTTAATGGATGAGCAGTTCTTC | CASSLALAGGPLMDEQFF
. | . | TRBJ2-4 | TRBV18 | TGTGCCAGCTCCCTGGGGGGGCTAGCCAAAAACATTCAGTACTTC | CASSLGGLAKNIQYF
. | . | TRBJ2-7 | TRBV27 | TGTGCCAGCAGTTTAGGAGGGGGCTTCATCTACGAGCAGTACTTC | CASSLGGGFIYEQYF
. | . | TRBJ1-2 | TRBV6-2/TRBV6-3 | TGTGCCAGCAGTTACCCTCAGGGGAATGGCTACACCTTC | CASSYPQGNGYTF
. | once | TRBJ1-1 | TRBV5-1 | TGCGCCAGCAGCCCCGGGGTGGCGGGAGGGAACACTGAAGCTTTCTTT | CASSPGVAGGNTEAFF
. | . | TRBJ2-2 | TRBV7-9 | TGTGCCAGCAGCCTGAACACCGGGGAGCTGTTTTTT | CASSLNTGELFF
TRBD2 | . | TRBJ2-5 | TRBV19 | TGTGCCAGTAGTTCCACCTTCGGGGGGGAGACCCAGTACTTC | CASSSTFGGETQYF
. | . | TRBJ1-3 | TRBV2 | TGTGCCAGCAAGAGGGAGGGGCTCGGGGGAAACACCATATATTTT | CASKREGLGGNTIYF
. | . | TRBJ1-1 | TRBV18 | TGTGCCAGCTCACAGGAGGGCATCACTGAAGCTTTCTTT | CASSQEGITEAFF
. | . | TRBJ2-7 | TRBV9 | TGTGCCAGCAGCGTAGTAGCAGGGTCCTACGAGCAGTACTTC | CASSVVAGSYEQYF
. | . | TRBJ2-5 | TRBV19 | TGTGCCAGTAGTATAGAGGGAGGAAGAGAGACCCAGTACTTC | CASSIEGGRETQYF
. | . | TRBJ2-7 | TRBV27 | TGTGCCACCGCCCGGGAGTTCGGCTACGAGCAGTACTTC | CATAREFGYEQYF
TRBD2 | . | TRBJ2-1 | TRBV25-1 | TGTGCCAGCAGTGAATCCCTAGCGGGGGCCTACAATGAGCAGTTCTTC | CASSESLAGAYNEQFF
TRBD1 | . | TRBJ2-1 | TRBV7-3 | TGTGCCAGCAGCTTATTGGGGACAGGGGCCTACAATGAGCAGTTCTTC | CASSLLGTGAYNEQFF
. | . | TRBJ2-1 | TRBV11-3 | TGTGCCAGTTCGGCAGGGCGATACAATGAGCAGTTCTTC | CASSAGRYNEQFF
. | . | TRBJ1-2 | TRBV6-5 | TGTGCCAGCAGTTACTCGGCAAGTAGCAGCTATGGCTACACCTTC | CASSYSASSSYGYTF
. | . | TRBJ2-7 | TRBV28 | TGTGCCAGCTCTCTTTTGGGTGGGAACAGGCCCTACGAGCAGTACTTC | CASSLLGGNRPYEQYF
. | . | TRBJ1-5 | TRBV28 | TGTGCCAGCAGTTTTCAGGGTAAAGGATTACCCCAGCATTTT | CASSFQGKGLPQHF
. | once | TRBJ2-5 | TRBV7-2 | TGTGCCAGCAGCCGGTCGGGGGTTTGGGAAGAGACCCAGTACTTC | CASSRSGVWEETQYF